The present T cell receptor beta chain was sequenced within a study of immune evolution from preneoplasia to lung adenocarcinoma. This clone was detected only once. What it binds is not known. Findings of the study overall: Highest clonality occurred in KRAS-mutant, not EGFR-mutant or double wild-type, nodules.

Profiled with immunoSEQ multiplex PCR; TCRdb holds only in-frame clones, not every one. The sample has around 6,200 clones, roughly 81% seen once. The CDR3 contains 13 residues. The V and J ends lost 4 bases and 4 bases respectively, with 11 bases between them. CDR1 is SGDLS, CDR2 YYNGEE, per germline. H&E slides confirmed each diagnosis, reviewed by two pathologists independently. Source material: FFPE invasive lung adenocarcinoma tissue. The clonotype originates from a person aged 50-59 years with lung adenocarcinoma. The J gene is TRBJ1-1, the V gene TRBV9; no definite D call. The CDR3 reads CASSYEVATEAFF. In DNA form, the CDR3 reads TGTGCCAGCAGCTACGAGGTAGCCACTGAAGCTTTCTTT.